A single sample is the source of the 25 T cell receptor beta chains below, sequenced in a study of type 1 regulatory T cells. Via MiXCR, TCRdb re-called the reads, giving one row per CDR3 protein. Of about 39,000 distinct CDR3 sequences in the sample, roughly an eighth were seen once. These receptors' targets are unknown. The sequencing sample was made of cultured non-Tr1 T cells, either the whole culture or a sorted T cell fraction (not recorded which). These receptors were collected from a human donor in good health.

The CDR3 DNA reads TGCGCCAGCAGCTTTCCGGGACAGGGCTACAATGAGCAGTTCTTC. It encodes CASSFPGQGYNEQFF. This chain links TRBV5-1 with TRBJ2-1, with 9 nucleotides matching TRBD1. Germline CDR1 SGHRS, CDR2 YFSETQ. Losses at the gene ends were 2 bases for V and 3 bases for J; bases not matched to a gene: 3. The CDR3 consists of 15 residues. The full variable domain, rest sourced from reference TRBV5-1 and TRBJ2-1, is KAGVTQTPRYLIKTRGQQVTLSCSPISGHRSVSWYQQTPGQGLQFLFEYFSETQRNKGNFPGRFSGRQFSNSRSEMNVSTLELGDSALYLCASSFPGQGYNEQFFGPGTRLTVL.

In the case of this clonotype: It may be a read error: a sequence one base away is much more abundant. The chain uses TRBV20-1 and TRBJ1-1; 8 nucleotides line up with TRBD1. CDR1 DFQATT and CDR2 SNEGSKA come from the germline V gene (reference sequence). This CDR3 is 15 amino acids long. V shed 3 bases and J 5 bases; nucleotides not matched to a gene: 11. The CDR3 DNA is TGCAGTGCTAGCGGAAGTAATACAGGGGGAACTGAAGCTTTCTTT. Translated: CSASGSNTGGTEAFF.

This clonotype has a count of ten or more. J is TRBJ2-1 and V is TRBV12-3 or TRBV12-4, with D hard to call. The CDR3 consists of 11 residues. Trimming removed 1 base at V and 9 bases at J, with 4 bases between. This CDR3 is CASSLGLEQFF. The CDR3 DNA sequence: TGTGCCAGCAGTTTAGGGCTTGAGCAGTTCTTC.

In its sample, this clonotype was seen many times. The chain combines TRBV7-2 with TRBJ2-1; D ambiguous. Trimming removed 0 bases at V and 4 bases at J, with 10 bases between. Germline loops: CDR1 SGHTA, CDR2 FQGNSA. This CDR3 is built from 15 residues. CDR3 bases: TGTGCCAGCAGCTTAGCGGGGTCGAGTTACAATGAGCAGTTCTTC. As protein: CASSLAGSSYNEQFF.

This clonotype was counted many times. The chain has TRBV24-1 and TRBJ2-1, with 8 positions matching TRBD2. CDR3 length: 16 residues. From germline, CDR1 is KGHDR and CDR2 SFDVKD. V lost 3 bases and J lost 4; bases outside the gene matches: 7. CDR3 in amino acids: CATSDPGTRVYNEQFF. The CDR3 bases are TGTGCCACCAGTGATCCTGGGACTAGAGTATACAATGAGCAGTTCTTC.

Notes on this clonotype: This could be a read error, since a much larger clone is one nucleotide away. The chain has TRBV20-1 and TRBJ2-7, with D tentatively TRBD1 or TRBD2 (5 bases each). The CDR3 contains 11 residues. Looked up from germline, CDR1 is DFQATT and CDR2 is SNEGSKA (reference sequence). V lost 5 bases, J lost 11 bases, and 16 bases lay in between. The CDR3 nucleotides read TGCAGTGCTTCGACACTAGGGGATGAGTACTTC. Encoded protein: CSASTLGDEYF.

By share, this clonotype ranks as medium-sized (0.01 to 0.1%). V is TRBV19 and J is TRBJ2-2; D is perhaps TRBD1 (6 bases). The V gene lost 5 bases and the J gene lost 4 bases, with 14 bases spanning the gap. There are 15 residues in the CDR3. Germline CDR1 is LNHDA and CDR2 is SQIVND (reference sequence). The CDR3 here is CASSSPGHLTGELFF. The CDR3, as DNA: TGTGCCAGTAGTTCGCCGGGACACCTCACCGGGGAGCTGTTTTTT.

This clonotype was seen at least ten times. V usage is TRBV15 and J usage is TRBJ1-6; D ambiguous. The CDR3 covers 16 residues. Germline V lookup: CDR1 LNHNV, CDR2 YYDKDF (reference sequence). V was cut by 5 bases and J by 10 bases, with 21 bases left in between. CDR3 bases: TGTGCCACCAGCCCCCGAGGAGGCGCGCCGGAGTCACCCCTCCACTTT. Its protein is CATSPRGGAPESPLHF.

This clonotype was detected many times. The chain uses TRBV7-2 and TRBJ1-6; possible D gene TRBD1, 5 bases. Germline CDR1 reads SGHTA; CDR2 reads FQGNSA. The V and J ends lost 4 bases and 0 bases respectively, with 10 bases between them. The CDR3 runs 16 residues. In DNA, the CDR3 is TGTGCCAGCAGCTCCGGGACGAGCTCCTATAATTCACCCCTCCACTTT. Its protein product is CASSSGTSSYNSPLHF.

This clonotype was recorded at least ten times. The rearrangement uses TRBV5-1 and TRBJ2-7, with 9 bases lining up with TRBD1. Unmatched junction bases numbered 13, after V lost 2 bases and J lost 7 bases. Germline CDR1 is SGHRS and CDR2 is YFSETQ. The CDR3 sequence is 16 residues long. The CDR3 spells CASSFPKWTGVGEQYF. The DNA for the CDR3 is TGCGCCAGCAGCTTCCCGAAGTGGACAGGGGTGGGTGAGCAGTACTTC.

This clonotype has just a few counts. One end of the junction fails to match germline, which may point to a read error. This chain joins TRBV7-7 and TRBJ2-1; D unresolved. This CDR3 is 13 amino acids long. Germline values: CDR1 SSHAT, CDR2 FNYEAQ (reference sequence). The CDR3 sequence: CASSLSPATEQFF. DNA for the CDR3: TGTGCTAGCAGCTTATCCCCAGCTACTGAGCAGTTCTTC.

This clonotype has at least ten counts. The CDR3: CASSSSGGFEQYF. CDR3 coding DNA: TGCGCCAGCAGTTCCTCAGGGGGCTTCGAGCAGTACTTC. The V call is TRBV5-1, the J call TRBJ2-7; 8 bases line up with TRBD1. There are 13 residues in the CDR3. V was pared by 5 bases and J by 6 bases, with 7 bases of the junction left unmatched. The germline V gene has CDR1 SGHRS and CDR2 YFSETQ.

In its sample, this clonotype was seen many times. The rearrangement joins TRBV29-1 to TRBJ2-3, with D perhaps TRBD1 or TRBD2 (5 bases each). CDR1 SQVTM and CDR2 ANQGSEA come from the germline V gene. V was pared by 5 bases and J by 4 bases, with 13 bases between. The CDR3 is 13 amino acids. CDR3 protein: CSVPRDGADTQYF. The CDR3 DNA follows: TGCAGCGTTCCTCGGGACGGGGCAGATACGCAGTATTTT.

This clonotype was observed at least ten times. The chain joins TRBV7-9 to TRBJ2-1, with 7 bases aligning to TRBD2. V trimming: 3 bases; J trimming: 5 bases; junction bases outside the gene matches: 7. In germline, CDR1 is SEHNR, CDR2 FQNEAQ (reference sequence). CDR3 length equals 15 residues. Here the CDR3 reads CASSFGLAVNNEQFF. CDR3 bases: TGTGCCAGCAGCTTTGGGCTAGCGGTTAACAATGAGCAGTTCTTC.

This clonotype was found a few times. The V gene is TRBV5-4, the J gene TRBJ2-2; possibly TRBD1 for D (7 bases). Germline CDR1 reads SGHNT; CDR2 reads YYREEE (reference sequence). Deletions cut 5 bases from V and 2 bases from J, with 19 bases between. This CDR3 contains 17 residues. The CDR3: CASSQGGVAANTGELFF. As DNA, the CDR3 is TGTGCCAGCAGTCAGGGGGGAGTAGCGGCTAACACCGGGGAGCTGTTTTTT.

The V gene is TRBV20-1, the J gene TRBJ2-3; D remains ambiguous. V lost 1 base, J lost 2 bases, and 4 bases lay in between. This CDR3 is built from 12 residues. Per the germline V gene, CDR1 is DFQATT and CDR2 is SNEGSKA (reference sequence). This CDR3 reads CSARAATDTQYF. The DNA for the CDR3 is TGCAGTGCTAGAGCGGCCACAGATACGCAGTATTTT.

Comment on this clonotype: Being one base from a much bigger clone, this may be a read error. Here the CDR3 reads CASSPGGPPVGELLF. In nucleotides, the CDR3 is TGCGCCAGCAGCCCGGGAGGGCCTCCAGTCGGGGAGCTGCTTTTT. This chain connects TRBV5-1 to TRBJ2-2; TRBD2 aligns across 8 bases. This CDR3 has 15 residues. Germline CDR1 reads SGHRS; CDR2 reads YFSETQ.

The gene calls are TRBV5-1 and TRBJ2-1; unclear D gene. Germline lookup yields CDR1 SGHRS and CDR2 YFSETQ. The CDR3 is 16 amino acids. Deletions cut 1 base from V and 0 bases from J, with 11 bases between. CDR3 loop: CASSLRASNSYNEQFF. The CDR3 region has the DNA TGCGCCAGCAGCTTGCGAGCGTCCAACTCCTACAATGAGCAGTTCTTC.

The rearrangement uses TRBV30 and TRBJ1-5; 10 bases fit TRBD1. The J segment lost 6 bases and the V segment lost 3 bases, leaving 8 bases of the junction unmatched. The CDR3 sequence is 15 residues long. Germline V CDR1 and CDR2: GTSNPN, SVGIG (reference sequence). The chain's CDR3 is CAWSEGQGILQPQHF. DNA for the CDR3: TGTGCCTGGAGCGAGGGACAGGGGATCCTTCAGCCCCAGCATTTT.

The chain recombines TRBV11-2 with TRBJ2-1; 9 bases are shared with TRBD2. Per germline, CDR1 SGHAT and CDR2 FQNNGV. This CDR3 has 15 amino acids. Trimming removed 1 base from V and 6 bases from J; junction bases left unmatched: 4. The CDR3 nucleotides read TGTGCCAGCAGCTTAGGGGGGACTAGCTTCAATGAGCAGTTCTTC. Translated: CASSLGGTSFNEQFF.

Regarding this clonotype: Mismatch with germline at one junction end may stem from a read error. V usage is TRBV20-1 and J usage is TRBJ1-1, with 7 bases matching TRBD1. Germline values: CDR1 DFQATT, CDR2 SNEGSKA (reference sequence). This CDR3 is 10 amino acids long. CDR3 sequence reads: CSAVDRDSKF. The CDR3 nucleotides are TGCAGTGCTGTCGACAGGGATAGTAAGTTT.

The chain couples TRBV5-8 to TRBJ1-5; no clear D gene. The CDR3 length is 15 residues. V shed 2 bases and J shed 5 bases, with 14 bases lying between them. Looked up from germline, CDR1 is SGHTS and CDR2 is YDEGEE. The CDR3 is CASSLGGVMDQPQHF. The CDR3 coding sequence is TGTGCCAGCAGCTTAGGAGGTGTGATGGATCAGCCCCAGCATTTT.

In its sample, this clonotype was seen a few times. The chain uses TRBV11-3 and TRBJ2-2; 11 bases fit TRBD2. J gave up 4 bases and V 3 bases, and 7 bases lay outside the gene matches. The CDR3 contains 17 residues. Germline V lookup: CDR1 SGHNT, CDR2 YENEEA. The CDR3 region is CASSFLAGGSGTGELFF. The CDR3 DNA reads TGTGCCAGCAGCTTCTTAGCGGGAGGGTCGGGCACCGGGGAGCTGTTTTTT.

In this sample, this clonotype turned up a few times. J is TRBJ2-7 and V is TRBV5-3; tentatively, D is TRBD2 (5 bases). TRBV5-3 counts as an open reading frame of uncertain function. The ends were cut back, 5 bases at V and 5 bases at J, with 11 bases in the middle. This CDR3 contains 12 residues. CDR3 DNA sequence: TGTGCCAGAAGTCGGACTTGGCACGAGCAGTACTTC. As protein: CARSRTWHEQYF.

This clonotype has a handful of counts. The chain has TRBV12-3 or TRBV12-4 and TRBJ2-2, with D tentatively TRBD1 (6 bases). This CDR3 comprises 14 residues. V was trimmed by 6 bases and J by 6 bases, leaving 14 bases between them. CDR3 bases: TGTGCCAGCAGCCAGGACAGTAACGCCGGGGAGCTGTTTTTT. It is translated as CASSQDSNAGELFF.